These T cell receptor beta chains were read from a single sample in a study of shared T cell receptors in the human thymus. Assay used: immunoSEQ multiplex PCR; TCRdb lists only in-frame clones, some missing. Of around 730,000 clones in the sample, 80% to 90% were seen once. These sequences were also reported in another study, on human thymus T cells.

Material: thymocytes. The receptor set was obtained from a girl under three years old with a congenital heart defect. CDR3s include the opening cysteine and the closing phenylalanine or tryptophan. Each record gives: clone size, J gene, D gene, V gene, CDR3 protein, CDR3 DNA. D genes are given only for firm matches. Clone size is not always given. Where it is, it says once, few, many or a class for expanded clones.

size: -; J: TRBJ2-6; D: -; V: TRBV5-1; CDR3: CASSSGLAAGANVLTF; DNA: TGCGCCAGCAGCTCTGGACTCGCGGCTGGGGCCAACGTCCTGACTTTC
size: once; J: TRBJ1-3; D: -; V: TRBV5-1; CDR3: CASRDSDSGNTIYF; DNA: TGCGCCAGCAGGGACAGCGACTCTGGAAACACCATATATTTT
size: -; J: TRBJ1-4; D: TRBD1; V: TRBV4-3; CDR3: CASSQAAGGFLTNEKLFF; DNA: TGCGCCAGCAGCCAAGCGGCAGGGGGTTTCCTAACTAATGAAAAACTGTTTTTT
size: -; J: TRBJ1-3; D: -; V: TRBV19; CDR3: CASNPGASGNTIYF; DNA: TGTGCCAGTAATCCAGGGGCCTCTGGAAACACCATATATTTT
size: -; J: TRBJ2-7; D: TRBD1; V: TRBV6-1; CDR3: CASSEGGGQGEYEQYF; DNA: TGTGCCAGCAGTGAAGGAGGCGGACAGGGGGAGTACGAGCAGTACTTC
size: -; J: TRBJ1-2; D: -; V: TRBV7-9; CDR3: CASSLATGRLYGYTF; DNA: TGTGCCAGCAGCTTAGCGACAGGTAGATTATATGGCTACACCTTC
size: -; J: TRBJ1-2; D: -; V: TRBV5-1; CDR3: CASSTDGSYGYTF; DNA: TGCGCCAGCAGCACCGACGGGAGCTATGGCTACACCTTC
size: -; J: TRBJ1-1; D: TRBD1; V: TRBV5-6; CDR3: CASSLDGTGNTEAFF; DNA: TGTGCCAGCAGCTTAGATGGGACAGGGAACACTGAAGCTTTCTTT
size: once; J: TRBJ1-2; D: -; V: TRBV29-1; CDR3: CSVGGGATPNYGYTF; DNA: TGCAGCGTTGGGGGAGGCGCTACCCCCAACTATGGCTACACCTTC
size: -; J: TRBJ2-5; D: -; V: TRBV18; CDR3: CASSRPQVEETQYF; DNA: TGTGCCAGCTCACGTCCACAGGTCGAGGAGACCCAGTACTTC
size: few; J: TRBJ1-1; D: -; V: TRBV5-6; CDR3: CASSSVNTEAFF; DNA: TGTGCCAGCAGCTCGGTGAACACTGAAGCTTTCTTT
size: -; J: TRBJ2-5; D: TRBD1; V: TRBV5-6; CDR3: CASSWAGTGGETQYF; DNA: TGTGCCAGCAGCTGGGCCGGGACAGGGGGGGAGACCCAGTACTTC
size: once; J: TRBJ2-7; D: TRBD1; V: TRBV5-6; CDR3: CASSHETGTASHEQYF; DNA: TGTGCCAGCAGTCATGAGACCGGGACAGCGAGCCACGAGCAGTACTTC
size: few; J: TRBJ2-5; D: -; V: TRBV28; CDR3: CASRLAETQYF; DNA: TGTGCCAGCAGACTAGCCGAGACCCAGTACTTC
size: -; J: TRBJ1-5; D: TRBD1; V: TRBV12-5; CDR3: CASGLAKGQFNQPQHF; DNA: TGTGCTAGTGGTTTGGCCAAGGGACAGTTCAATCAGCCCCAGCATTTT
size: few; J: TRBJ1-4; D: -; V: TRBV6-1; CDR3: CASKPTGQGGEKLFF; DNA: TGTGCCAGCAAACCAACAGGGCAAGGTGGCGAAAAACTGTTTTTT
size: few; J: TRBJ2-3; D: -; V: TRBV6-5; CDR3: CASSYSETGRGDTQYF; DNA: TGTGCCAGCAGTTACTCCGAGACAGGCCGTGGGGATACGCAGTATTTT
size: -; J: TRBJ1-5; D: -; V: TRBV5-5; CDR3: CASSLAPRDLMAPQHF; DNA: TGTGCCAGCAGCTTGGCCCCCCGGGACTTGATGGCGCCCCAGCATTTT
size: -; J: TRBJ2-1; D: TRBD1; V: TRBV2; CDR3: CASNGQGANNEQFF; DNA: TGTGCCAGCAACGGACAGGGGGCTAACAATGAGCAGTTCTTC
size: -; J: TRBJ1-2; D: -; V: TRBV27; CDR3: CASSLGSGRGYGYTF; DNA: TGTGCCAGCAGTCTAGGCTCTGGGAGGGGTTATGGCTACACCTTC
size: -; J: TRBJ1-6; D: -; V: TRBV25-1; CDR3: CASSDRTANNSPLHF; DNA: TGTGCCAGCAGTGATCGGACAGCTAATAATTCACCCCTCCACTTT
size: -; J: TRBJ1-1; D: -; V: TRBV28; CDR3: CASSHWGRAFF; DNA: TGTGCCAGCTCCCACTGGGGCAGAGCTTTCTTT
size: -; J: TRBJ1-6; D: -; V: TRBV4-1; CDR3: CASTRSPGDSPLHF; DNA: TGCGCCAGCACGAGGTCTCCCGGGGATTCACCCCTCCACTTT
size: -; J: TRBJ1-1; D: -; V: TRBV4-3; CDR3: CASSQDGRENTEAFF; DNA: TGCGCCAGCAGCCAAGATGGGCGGGAGAACACTGAAGCTTTCTTT
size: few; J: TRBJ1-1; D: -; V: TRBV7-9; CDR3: CASSLGRPNTEAFF; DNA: TGTGCCAGCAGCTTGGGCAGACCCAACACTGAAGCTTTCTTT
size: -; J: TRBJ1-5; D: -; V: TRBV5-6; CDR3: CASSLGNQGRAQPQHF; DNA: TGTGCCAGCAGCTTGGGCAATCAGGGTCGGGCTCAGCCCCAGCATTTT
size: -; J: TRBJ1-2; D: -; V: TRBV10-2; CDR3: CATLGWEGDGYTF; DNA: TGCGCCACCCTAGGATGGGAGGGTGATGGCTACACCTTC
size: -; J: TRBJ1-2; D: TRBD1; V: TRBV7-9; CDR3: CASSHRGGGYTF; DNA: TGTGCCAGCAGCCACAGGGGGGGTGGCTACACCTTC
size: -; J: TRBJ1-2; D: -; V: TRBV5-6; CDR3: CASSLLSNNYGYTF; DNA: TGTGCCAGCAGCTTACTCTCCAACAACTATGGCTACACCTTC
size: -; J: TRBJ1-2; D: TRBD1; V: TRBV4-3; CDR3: CASSQDFSGTGSFDGYTF; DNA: TGCGCCAGCAGCCAAGATTTTTCGGGGACAGGGTCGTTTGATGGCTACACCTTC
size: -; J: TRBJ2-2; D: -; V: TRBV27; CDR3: CASSLRDWLNTGELFF; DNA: TGTGCCAGCAGTTTAAGAGACTGGCTTAACACCGGGGAGCTGTTTTTT
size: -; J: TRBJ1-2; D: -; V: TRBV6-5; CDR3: CASSYNEQSYYTF; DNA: TGTGCCAGCAGCTATAATGAACAGAGTTACTACACCTTC
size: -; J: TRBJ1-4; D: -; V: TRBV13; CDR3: CASSPPDRTNEKLFF; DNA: TGTGCCAGCAGTCCGCCCGACAGGACTAATGAAAAACTGTTTTTT
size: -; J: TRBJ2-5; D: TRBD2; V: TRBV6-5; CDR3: CASSHGGNQETQYF; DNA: TGTGCCAGCAGCCACGGGGGGAATCAAGAGACCCAGTACTTC
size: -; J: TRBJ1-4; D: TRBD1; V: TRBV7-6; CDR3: CASSPGQGKEKLFF; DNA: TGTGCCAGCAGCCCGGGACAGGGGAAGGAAAAACTGTTTTTT
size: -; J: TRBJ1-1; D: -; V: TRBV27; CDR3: CASRANTEAFF; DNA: TGTGCCAGCAGGGCCAACACTGAAGCTTTCTTT
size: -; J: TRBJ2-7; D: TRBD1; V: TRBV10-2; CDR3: CASIPPSGQSHEQYF; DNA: TGCGCCAGCATCCCCCCCTCGGGACAGTCCCACGAGCAGTACTTC
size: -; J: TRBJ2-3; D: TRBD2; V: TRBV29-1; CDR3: CRGGGKETDTQYF; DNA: TGCAGAGGCGGGGGGAAGGAGACAGATACGCAGTATTTT
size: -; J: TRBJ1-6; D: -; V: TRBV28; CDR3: CASSLWGSPTNSPLHF; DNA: TGTGCCAGCAGTTTATGGGGCAGCCCCACGAATTCACCCCTCCACTTT
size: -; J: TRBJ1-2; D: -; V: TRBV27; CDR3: CASSPRGGYYGYTF; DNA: TGTGCCAGCAGTCCCCGGGGGGGCTACTATGGCTACACCTTC
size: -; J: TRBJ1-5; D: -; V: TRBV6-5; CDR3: CASSSGVNQPQHF; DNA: TGTGCCAGCAGTTCAGGGGTCAATCAGCCCCAGCATTTT
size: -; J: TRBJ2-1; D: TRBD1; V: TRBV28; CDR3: CASSLKDRGSYNEQFF; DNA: TGTGCCAGCAGTTTAAAGGACAGGGGGTCCTACAATGAGCAGTTCTTC
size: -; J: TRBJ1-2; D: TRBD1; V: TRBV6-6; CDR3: CASSYSTDRAHGYTF; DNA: TGTGCCAGCAGTTACTCCACGGACAGGGCGCATGGCTACACCTTC
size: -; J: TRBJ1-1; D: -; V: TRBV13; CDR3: CASSGDTGRNTEAFF; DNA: TGTGCCAGCAGCGGAGATACCGGGAGGAACACTGAAGCTTTCTTT
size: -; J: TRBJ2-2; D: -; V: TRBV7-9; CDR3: CASSLERTADTGELFF; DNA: TGTGCCAGCAGCTTAGAAAGGACAGCGGACACCGGGGAGCTGTTTTTT
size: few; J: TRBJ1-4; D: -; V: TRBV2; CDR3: CASRRASTNEKLFF; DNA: TGTGCCAGCAGGAGAGCGTCAACTAATGAAAAACTGTTTTTT
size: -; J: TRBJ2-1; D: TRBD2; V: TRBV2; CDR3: CATRSGGDSYNEQFF; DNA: TGTGCCACCCGAAGCGGGGGGGATTCCTACAATGAGCAGTTCTTC
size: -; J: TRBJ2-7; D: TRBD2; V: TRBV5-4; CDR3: CASSASGGEQYF; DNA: TGTGCCAGCAGCGCCTCGGGGGGAGAGCAGTACTTC
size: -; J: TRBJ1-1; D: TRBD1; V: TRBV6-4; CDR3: CASRGTGNLSTEAFF; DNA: TGTGCCAGCAGGGGGACAGGGAATCTAAGCACTGAAGCTTTCTTT
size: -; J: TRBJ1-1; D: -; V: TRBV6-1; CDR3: CASPQGTLNTEAFF; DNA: TGTGCCAGCCCCCAAGGGACTTTGAACACTGAAGCTTTCTTT
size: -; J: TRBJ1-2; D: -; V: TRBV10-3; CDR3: CAITRDILRTNYGYTF; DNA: TGTGCCATCACCCGGGACATCCTGAGGACTAACTATGGCTACACCTTC
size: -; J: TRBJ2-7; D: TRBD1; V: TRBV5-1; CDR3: CASSGGTGHDPNFSYEQYF; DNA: TGCGCCAGCAGCGGAGGGACAGGGCATGATCCGAACTTCTCCTACGAGCAGTACTTC
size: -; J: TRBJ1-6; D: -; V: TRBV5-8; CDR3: CASTTNRLQRDNSPLHF; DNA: TGTGCCAGCACCACAAACAGGTTACAGCGTGATAATTCACCCCTCCATTTT
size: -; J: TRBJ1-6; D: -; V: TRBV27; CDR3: CASTGGRGTSNSPLHF; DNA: TGTGCCTCCACCGGCGGGCGGGGGACAAGTAATTCACCCCTCCACTTT
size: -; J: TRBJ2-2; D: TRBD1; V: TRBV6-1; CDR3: CASSEPLDRAVPGELFF; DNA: TGTGCCAGCAGTGAGCCCCTCGACAGGGCAGTACCCGGGGAGCTGTTTTTT
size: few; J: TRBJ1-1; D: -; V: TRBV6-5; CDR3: CASSRGGFTEAFF; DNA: TGTGCCAGCAGTAGGGGGGGATTCACTGAAGCTTTCTTT
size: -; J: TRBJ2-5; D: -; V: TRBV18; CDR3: CASSPPKAGNQETQYF; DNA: TGTGCCAGCTCACCACCCAAAGCGGGCAACCAAGAGACCCAGTACTTC
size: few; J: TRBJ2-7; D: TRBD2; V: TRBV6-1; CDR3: CASRTQTSESYEQYF; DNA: TGTGCCAGCAGAACCCAGACTAGCGAGAGCTACGAGCAGTACTTC
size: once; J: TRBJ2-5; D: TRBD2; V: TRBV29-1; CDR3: CSVTPRLAGEGETQYF; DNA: TGCAGCGTTACCCCACGACTAGCGGGGGAGGGAGAGACCCAGTACTTC